These 27 T cell receptor beta chains share one sample of origin, sequenced in a study of tumor-infiltrating lymphocytes in primary liver carcinoma. RNA and DNA were co-extracted from about 20-30 mg of unsorted bulk tissue. TCR beta cDNA came from roughly 0.45 ug total RNA, primed with a constant-region primer. It was through three nested multiplex PCR rounds of slightly modified ARM-PCR that TCR beta libraries arose. TRBV1-TRBV30 forward primers paired with a C-beta reverse primer were used in the first two PCR rounds, which ran 9 to 10 cycles each. TCRdb re-derived calls from the multiplex PCR reads in MiXCR, one entry per CDR3 protein. The table shows around 20,000 distinct CDR3 sequences, with 79% occurring only once. Material for sequencing was liver tumor tissue from sampling region 4. Specified subset: tumor region T4, right-lateral pole. All receptors derive from a woman in her 30s with primary liver carcinoma and hepatitis B virus infection.

Comments on this clonotype: This is likely a read error, given that the CDR3 carries no conserved phenylalanine or tryptophan at its end. The J gene is TRBJ2-1, the V gene TRBV11-2, with 13 positions matching TRBD2. The V gene's germline CDR1 is SGHAT and CDR2 FQNNGV. The CDR3 is 15 amino acids. V trimming: 5 bases; J trimming: 7 bases; junction bases outside the gene matches: 5. The CDR3 spells CASSTGTSGINEQFS. CDR3 DNA: TGTGCCAGCAGCACAGGGACTAGCGGGATTAATGAGCAGTTCTCC.

A word on this clonotype: As the CDR3 is not closed by the conserved phenylalanine or tryptophan, this likely results from a read error. No DNA is shown, since the ends of the CDR3 on it are uncertain; the CDR3 is the one TCRdb lists. J is TRBJ2-7 and V is TRBV4-2; whether TRBD1, the table's D call, matches the DNA was not checked. Per germline, CDR1 LGHNA and CDR2 YNFKEQ. The CDR3 length equals 18 residues, ends included. This CDR3 reads CASSQEHIGQGGPREQHL.

As to this clonotype: One end of the junction varies from germline; a read error may be responsible. CDR3 nucleotides: TGTGCCAGTAGCACCGATCCCCAATTGAACAGCGGGGAGCTGTTTTTT. Its protein is CASSTDPQLNSGELFF. The chain employs TRBV11-2 and TRBJ2-2; D call uncertain. The CDR3 spans 16 residues. Germline V lookup: CDR1 SGHAT, CDR2 FQNNGV.

Concerning this clonotype itself: The junction departs from germline at one end; a sequencing error may be responsible. The V call is TRBV11-2, the J call TRBJ2-2; 9 bases map to TRBD1. This CDR3 region has 16 residues. CDR1 and CDR2 (germline): SGHAT, FQNNGV. CDR3 sequence reads: CTSSLQGAPDTGELFF. In DNA, the CDR3 is TGTACCAGCAGCTTACAGGGGGCTCCAGACACCGGGGAGTTGTTTTTT.

Concerning this clonotype itself: Because the CDR3 is missing its conserved closing phenylalanine or tryptophan, this is likely a read error. The genes are TRBV4-3 and TRBJ2-1; D ambiguous. Looked up from germline, CDR1 is LGHNA and CDR2 is YSLEER. CDR3 length: 14 residues. CDR3 sequence reads: CASSHTELINKQFL. CDR3 nucleotide sequence: TGCGCCAGCAGCCACACAGAGTTGATCAATAAGCAGTTCCTC.

The rearrangement uses TRBV11-1 and TRBJ2-2, with D unclear. Germline-derived CDR1 and CDR2 are SGHAT and FQDESV (reference sequence). V lost 5 bases and J 11 bases, leaving 24 bases between the germline ends. This CDR3 region has 16 residues. In DNA, the CDR3 is TGTGCCAGCAGCAGGGTTATGGCGGAAGTGTCCTGCGAGCTGTTTTTT. It is translated as CASSRVMAEVSCELFF.

In the case of this clonotype: Germline and junction disagree at one end, which may indicate a read error. This chain links TRBV6-5 with TRBJ2-1, with 9 bases aligning to TRBD2. Germline V gives CDR1 MNHEY, CDR2 SVGAGI. The CDR3 runs to 15 residues. CDR3 nucleotide sequence: TGTGTCAGTAGTTGGACTAGCGCGTCCTACAACGAGCAGTTCTTC. Protein sequence: CVSSWTSASYNEQFF.

In the case of this clonotype: One end of the junction does not line up with germline, which may come from a read error. V usage is TRBV28 and J usage is TRBJ2-1; 9 bases map to TRBD2. Germline CDR1 MDHEN, CDR2 SYDVKM. The CDR3 extends over 15 amino acids. As DNA, the CDR3 is TGTGCCAGCAGTTTTGGGACTAGCTCCCACAATGAACAGTTCTTC. Residues: CASSFGTSSHNEQFF.

With regard to this clonotype: Compared with germline, one end of the junction differs, possibly owing to a read error. The chain has TRBV11-1 and TRBJ2-1; 11 bases are a match to TRBD2. This CDR3 contains 19 residues. CDR1 is SGHAT and CDR2 is FQDESV in the germline V gene (reference sequence). CDR3 protein: CASNLRPGLAAYSYSEQFF. CDR3 nucleotide sequence: TGTGCCAGCAACTTACGCCCGGGACTAGCGGCTTATTCCTACAGTGAGCAGTTCTTC.

This clonotype came up many times. The V and J genes are TRBV4-3 and TRBJ2-7; D gene ambiguous. Between the trimmed V and J ends, which lost 0 bases and 2 bases, there was a span of 14 bases. The CDR3 extends over 16 amino acids. Looked up from germline, CDR1 is LGHNA and CDR2 is YSLEER. The CDR3 DNA sequence: TGCGCCAGCAGCCAAGATATACACAGTCTCCCCTACGAGCAGTACTTC. It specifies CASSQDIHSLPYEQYF.

The V call is TRBV11-2, the J call TRBJ2-7; 7 bases are shared with TRBD2. J gave up 6 bases and V 3 bases, and 14 bases lay outside the gene matches. Germline CDR1 and CDR2: SGHAT and FQNNGV. The CDR3 runs 16 residues. The CDR3 DNA reads as TGTGCCAGCAGCTTCGGAGGGAGGGCCTTAGGGCGCGAGCAGTACTTC. Its protein product is CASSFGGRALGREQYF.

This clonotype appeared a single time. The rearrangement joins TRBV5-4 to TRBJ2-3; D uncertain. Trimming stripped 4 bases from V and 5 bases from J, with 23 bases between. From germline, CDR1 is SGHNT and CDR2 YYREEE (reference sequence). The CDR3 runs to 17 residues. The CDR3 DNA follows: TGTGCCAGCAGCGTAGACGGAGACCCTCCACTCATAGATACGCAGTATTTT. It is translated as CASSVDGDPPLIDTQYF. The full variable domain, its missing parts supplied by reference TRBV5-4 and TRBJ2-3, is ETGVTQSPTHLIKTRGQQVTLRCSSQSGHNTVSWYQQALGQGPQFIFQYYREEENGRGNFPPRFSGLQFPNYSSELNVNALELDDSALYLCASSVDGDPPLIDTQYFGPGTRLTVL.

With respect to this clonotype: An end of the junction does not agree with germline; a read error may underlie this. The chain carries TRBV11-2 and TRBJ2-7; perhaps TRBD2 as D (6 bases). The CDR3 runs to 15 residues. Germline V gene data show CDR1 as SGHAT and CDR2 as FQNNGV. For the CDR3, the DNA is TGTGCCAGCGGCTCTCCTGGGACTGGTACCTATGAGCAGTACTTC. Protein product: CASGSPGTGTYEQYF.

As regards this clonotype: This CDR3 fails to terminate in the conserved phenylalanine or tryptophan, so it likely reflects a read error. This chain joins TRBV28 and TRBJ2-7; D gene unclear. Germline-derived CDR1 and CDR2 are MDHEN and SYDVKM. Trimming left V 5 bases short and J 8 bases short, with 16 bases between. The CDR3 totals 13 residues. This CDR3 is CASSSTPTYKQYY. The CDR3 DNA is TGTGCCAGCAGTAGTACTCCAACATACAAGCAGTACTAC.

With regard to this clonotype: A much more abundant neighbour one base away suggests this may be a read error. This chain links TRBV20-1 with TRBJ2-1; 8 positions match TRBD2. Germline V gives CDR1 DFQATT, CDR2 SNEGSKA (reference sequence). This CDR3 contains 16 residues. Here the CDR3 DNA reads TGCAGTACTAGCCAACTCGGGACTAGCTCCTACAATGAGCAGTTCTTC. Amino acids: CSTSQLGTSSYNEQFF.

This clonotype was recorded at least ten times. V and J are TRBV20-1 and TRBJ1-2; TRBD1 is a possible D gene (5 bases). Germline CDR1 DFQATT, CDR2 SNEGSKA (reference sequence). This CDR3 has 14 residues. V lost 0 bases, J lost 6 bases, and 14 bases lay in between. The CDR3 bases are TGCAGTGCTAGAGATGACAGTAACAAGGATGGCTACACCTTC. It codes for CSARDDSNKDGYTF.

The chain combines TRBV28 with TRBJ2-5; no clear D gene. Germline V CDR1 and CDR2: MDHEN, SYDVKM. This CDR3 has 10 amino acids. V was clipped by 11 bases and J by 9 bases, with 13 bases between them. DNA of the CDR3: TGTGCCGGCACCATGCAGGCCCAGTACTTC. It encodes CAGTMQAQYF.

The V and J genes are TRBV11-2 and TRBJ2-7; 10 bases are a match to TRBD1. The V segment lost 9 bases and the J segment 0 bases; nucleotides outside the gene matches: 14. Germline V gives CDR1 SGHAT, CDR2 FQNNGV. This CDR3 has 17 amino acids. This CDR3 is CASSPYTGTGASYEQYF. For the CDR3, the DNA is TGTGCCAGTAGCCCCTACACCGGGACAGGGGCCTCCTACGAGCAGTACTTC.

A remark on this clonotype: Since the CDR3 does not end with the conserved phenylalanine or tryptophan, this likely comes from a read error. It is unclear where the CDR3 begins or ends on the DNA, so no DNA is shown, and the CDR3 is as TCRdb lists it. The rearrangement uses TRBV6-5 and TRBJ2-2; the D call in the table, TRBD1, was not verified against the DNA. The CDR3 contains 15 residues when both ends are counted. CDR1 and CDR2 (germline): MNHEY, SVGAGI. CDR3: CASSPRTGFTRELFC.

This rearrangement joins TRBV6-5 to TRBJ2-2; TRBD1 is a possible D gene (6 bases). The germline V gene has CDR1 MNHEY and CDR2 SVGAGI. The CDR3 extends over 15 amino acids. V lost 5 bases, J lost 7 bases, and 17 bases lay in between. The CDR3 DNA sequence: TGTGCCAGCAGTCCGCGTACAGGGTACATCGGGGAGCTGTTTTTT. Protein product: CASSPRTGYIGELFF.

This clonotype was seen more than once but under ten times. A clone one base away is much larger, so this may be a read error. The chain has TRBV29-1 and TRBJ2-2; unclear D gene. Germline loops: CDR1 SQVTM, CDR2 ANQGSEA. The CDR3 length is 13 residues. Trimming removed 5 bases at V and 2 bases at J, with 9 bases between. CDR3 residues: CSVHVANTGELFF. DNA for the CDR3: TGCAGCGTTCATGTGGCAAACACCGGGGAGCTGTTTTTT.

V and J are TRBV5-6 and TRBJ1-5; possible D gene TRBD1, 6 bases. The CDR3 extends over 14 amino acids. CDR1 is SGHDT, CDR2 YYEEEE, per germline. The CDR3 reads CTSSTGSSNQPQHF. The CDR3 coding sequence is TGTACAAGCAGCACAGGGAGCAGCAATCAGCCCCAGCATTTT.

For this clonotype: The junction departs from germline at one end; a sequencing error may be responsible. The CDR3 region has the DNA TGTGCTAGCAGCCCAATAGGGTTTACTCAGCCGCAGCATTTT. Protein product: CASSPIGFTQPQHF. The gene calls are TRBV12-3 or TRBV12-4 and TRBJ1-5; D is ambiguous. The CDR3 totals 14 residues.

The gene calls are TRBV29-1 and TRBJ2-7; D not certain. CDR3 length: 13 amino acids. Trimming stripped 7 bases from V and 0 bases from J, with 13 bases between. Germline V gene lookup returns CDR1 SQVTM and CDR2 ANQGSEA. The CDR3 sequence is CSARLDISYEQYF. For the CDR3, the DNA is TGCAGCGCCCGCTTGGATATCTCCTACGAGCAGTACTTC.

This clonotype appeared many times. The CDR3 ends on some other residue instead of the conserved phenylalanine or tryptophan, so this is likely a read error. The rearrangement links TRBV13 to TRBJ2-3; D remains ambiguous. Germline-derived CDR1 and CDR2 are PRHDT and FYEKMQ (reference sequence). The CDR3 has 13 amino acids. This CDR3 is CAGSLGLTDTQYL. CDR3 DNA: TGTGCCGGCAGCTTGGGTTTAACAGATACGCAGTATTTA.

The count of this clonotype is one. V usage is TRBV29-1 and J usage is TRBJ2-4; TRBD1 matches at 7 bases. This CDR3 spans 15 amino acids. In germline, CDR1 is SQVTM, CDR2 ANQGSEA. CDR3 amino acids: CSVTGLPGLQNIQYF. The CDR3 DNA sequence: TGCAGTGTGACAGGGCTCCCGGGGCTTCAAAACATTCAGTACTTC.

Comment on this clonotype: A much larger clone differs from this one at a single base, so this may be a read error. The rearrangement joins TRBV5-6 to TRBJ2-7, with D uncertain. Germline CDR1 reads SGHDT; CDR2 reads YYEEEE. The CDR3 extends over 12 amino acids. The CDR3 region is CASSMSSYEQYF. The CDR3 DNA reads as TGTGCCAGCAGCATGAGCTCCTACGAACAGTACTTC.